This entry lists 32 T cell receptor beta chains sequenced from one sample in a study of T cells in Graves' hyperthyroidism and ophthalmopathy. Amplification yielded TCR beta CDR3 regions, with RNA transcripts as the source. The HTBI primer set drove a first-round RT-PCR of the TCR CDR3. TCRdb processed the multiplex PCR reads anew with MiXCR; each CDR3 protein has one entry. Of under 750,000 distinct CDR3 sequences listed, approximately 18% were seen once; the top ten hold around 15%. Sequenced sample: blood. These receptors were taken from a woman between 50 and 59 years old with Graves' hyperthyroidism that later progressed to Graves' ophthalmopathy.

This clonotype appeared many times. The J gene is TRBJ1-1, the V gene TRBV11-2, with 9 bases identical to TRBD1. With 5 bases clipped from V and 1 base from J, the junction kept 5 bases outside the gene matches. This CDR3 spans 15 amino acids. Germline V lookup: CDR1 SGHAT, CDR2 FQNNGV. The CDR3 coding sequence is TGTGCCAGCAGCCTCCAGGGACAGGGGAACACTGAAGCTTTCTTT. This codes for CASSLQGQGNTEAFF.

This clonotype turned up a few times. The chain carries TRBV3-1 and TRBJ1-2; 9 nucleotides line up with TRBD1. The V gene's germline CDR1 is LGHDT and CDR2 YNNKEL (reference sequence). Trimming took 0 bases from V and 12 from J; bases not matched to a gene: 8. CDR3 length: 14 amino acids. The CDR3 loop reads CASSQDPGQGIHTF. DNA of the CDR3: TGTGCCAGCAGCCAAGATCCGGGACAGGGTATTCACACCTTC.

This clonotype was counted between two and nine times. This rearrangement joins TRBV6-1 to TRBJ1-6, with D tentatively TRBD1 (6 bases). Germline V gene sequence: CDR1 MNHNS, CDR2 SASEGT. V lost 9 bases and J lost 5, with 14 bases in between. The CDR3 extends over 14 amino acids. As DNA, the CDR3 is TGTGCCAGTCTGAACAGGGTTAATAATTCACCCCTCCACTTT. This codes for CASLNRVNNSPLHF.

This clonotype was detected a few times. This chain connects TRBV7-9 to TRBJ2-7; maybe TRBD2 (5 bases). The CDR3 has 12 amino acids. Germline V gene data show CDR1 as SEHNR and CDR2 as FQNEAQ (reference sequence). V lost 5 bases and J lost 7, with 12 bases in between. Written as DNA, the CDR3 is TGTGCCAGCAGCAAGGAATGGAGGGAGCAGTACTTC. It is translated as CASSKEWREQYF.

This clonotype was picked up a small number of times. The V and J genes are TRBV9 and TRBJ2-5; D remains ambiguous. Trimming stripped 0 bases from V and 1 base from J, with 10 bases between. CDR1 is SGDLS and CDR2 is YYNGEE in the germline V gene. CDR3 length equals 15 residues. This chain's CDR3 is CASSVAQGIQETQYF. In nucleotides, the CDR3 is TGTGCCAGCAGCGTAGCTCAAGGTATCCAAGAGACCCAGTACTTC.

This clonotype was seen at least ten times. The rearrangement joins TRBV7-6 to TRBJ2-1; 7 nucleotides agree with TRBD2. The CDR3 consists of 14 residues. Germline V lookup: CDR1 SGHVS, CDR2 FNYEAQ. The V gene end was trimmed by 7 bases and the J gene end by 7 bases; junction bases not matched to a gene: 10. The CDR3 nucleotides are TGTGCCAGCACCTCGGCTATGGGGGGGAATGAGCAGTTCTTC. Translated, it gives CASTSAMGGNEQFF.

This clonotype was found many times. This sequence joins TRBV3-1 and TRBJ1-1; D uncertain. The V end lost 1 base, the J end lost 3 bases, and 6 bases lay between the germline ends. The CDR3 totals 13 residues. The germline gives CDR1 LGHDT, CDR2 YNNKEL (reference sequence). The CDR3 nucleotides are TGTGCCAGCAGCCAAGTCAAGGACACTGAAGCTTTCTTT. Its protein is CASSQVKDTEAFF.

This clonotype was seen only once. The chain has TRBV6-2 or TRBV6-3 and TRBJ1-2; D possibly corresponds to TRBD1 (6 bases). The V gene's germline CDR1 is MNHEY and CDR2 SVGEGT. This CDR3 is built from 14 residues. The V end lost 9 bases, the J end lost 5 bases, and 19 bases lay between the germline ends. For the CDR3, the DNA is TGTGCCAGTTTCAGGGCGGGGGCGACATATGGCTACACCTTC. It specifies CASFRAGATYGYTF.

This chain uses TRBV11-2 with TRBJ1-1; the D gene is possibly TRBD1 (6 bases). CDR3 length: 15 residues. Trimming removed 0 bases at V and 3 bases at J, with 11 bases between. CDR1 is SGHAT, CDR2 FQNNGV, per germline. The CDR3 DNA reads TGTGCCAGCAGCTTAGAACCAGGGGTGGACACTGAAGCTTTCTTT. This codes for CASSLEPGVDTEAFF.

This clonotype was detected a few times. The V and J genes are TRBV27 and TRBJ2-5; D may match TRBD1 or TRBD2 (6 bases each). V dropped 9 bases and J dropped 6 bases, with 17 bases sitting between them. The CDR3 spans 13 residues. Germline loops: CDR1 MNHEY, CDR2 SMNVEV (reference sequence). The CDR3 sequence is CARRGAREKTQYF. CDR3 nucleotide sequence: TGTGCCAGAAGGGGGGCCAGAGAAAAGACCCAGTACTTC.

This clonotype was seen ten or more times. V usage is TRBV5-5 and J usage is TRBJ1-1; D may be TRBD1 (5 bases). CDR1 is SGHKS and CDR2 is YYEKEE in the germline V gene (reference sequence). V was clipped by 0 bases and J by 2 bases, with 11 bases between them. This CDR3 region has 15 residues. The CDR3 coding sequence is TGTGCCAGCAGCTTGGATCCGGGGCTTAACACTGAAGCTTTCTTT. Translation: CASSLDPGLNTEAFF.

This clonotype was recorded at least ten times. This sequence joins TRBV11-3 and TRBJ2-3; D is perhaps TRBD1 or TRBD2 (5 bases each). The CDR3 runs 15 residues. With 5 bases removed from V and 5 bases from J, the gap between germline ends came to 17 bases. Germline CDR1 reads SGHNT; CDR2 reads YENEEA. CDR3 residues: CASSLGMPRGDTQYF. For the CDR3, the DNA is TGTGCCAGCAGCCTCGGGATGCCTAGGGGAGATACGCAGTATTTT.

Concerning this clonotype: This may arise from a read error, as a much more abundant clone is one base away. This rearrangement joins TRBV30 to TRBJ2-2; 7 nucleotides line up with TRBD1. The CDR3 is 14 residues long. Germline CDR1 reads GTSNPN; CDR2 reads SVGIG (reference sequence). V lost 1 base and J lost 6; bases outside the gene matches: 5. The CDR3 nucleotides are TGTGCCTGGAGTGGGGGACAGTACGCCGGGGAGCTGTTTTTT. Residues: CAWSGGQYAGELFF.

This clonotype has more than one count but fewer than ten. The chain carries TRBV3-1 and TRBJ1-6, with D uncertain. Trimming took off 0 bases at V and 9 bases at J, with 6 bases between the two ends. Germline lookup yields CDR1 LGHDT and CDR2 YNNKEL (reference sequence). The CDR3 runs to 13 residues. CDR3 bases: TGTGCCAGCAGCCAAGACAGGAGTTCACCCCTCCACTTT. Amino acid sequence: CASSQDRSSPLHF. Supplemented by reference TRBV3-1 and TRBJ1-6, the full variable domain reads DTAVSQTPKYLVTQMGNDKSIKCEQNLGHDTMYWYKQDSKKFLKIMFSYNNKELIINETVPNRFSPKSPDKAHLNLHINSLELGDSAVYFCASSQDRSSPLHFGNGTRLTVT.

This clonotype has at least ten counts. The chain couples TRBV6-1 to TRBJ1-2; possible D gene TRBD1, 6 bases. V was trimmed by 5 bases and J by 4 bases, leaving 14 bases between them. CDR1 is MNHNS and CDR2 is SASEGT in the germline V gene. This CDR3 contains 14 residues. Written as DNA, the CDR3 is TGTGCCAGCAGTCTCAGGGGAGGAGCCTATGGCTACACCTTC. This encodes CASSLRGGAYGYTF.

This clonotype turned up a few times. The rearrangement uses TRBV6-1 and TRBJ1-2; D remains unclear. The V gene's germline CDR1 is MNHNS and CDR2 SASEGT. The CDR3 runs 15 residues. V was trimmed by 5 bases and J by 0 bases, leaving 13 bases between them. The DNA for the CDR3 is TGTGCCAGCAGTTACGCCTACACGGCTAACTATGGCTACACCTTC. Protein: CASSYAYTANYGYTF.

This chain connects TRBV12-3 or TRBV12-4 to TRBJ1-4; TRBD1 aligns across 9 bases. With V trimmed by 6 bases and J by 8 bases, 7 bases remained unmatched. This CDR3 has 14 amino acids. In DNA, the CDR3 is TGTGCCAGCAGAACCGGGACAGGGAGAGAAAAACTGTTTTTT. This translates into CASRTGTGREKLFF.

Many counts were recorded for this clonotype. This rearrangement joins TRBV6-5 to TRBJ1-2; D not resolved. Germline loops: CDR1 MNHEY, CDR2 SVGAGI. The CDR3 covers 15 residues. V lost 0 bases and J 1 base, leaving 9 bases between the germline ends. The CDR3 spells CASSYSYRRNYGYTF. In nucleotides, the CDR3 is TGTGCCAGCAGTTACTCGTACCGCCGTAACTATGGCTACACCTTC.

This clonotype was seen repeatedly, ten times or more. V usage is TRBV11-2 and J usage is TRBJ2-3; D may be TRBD2 (5 bases). The germline CDR1 and CDR2 sequences are SGHAT and FQNNGV. V dropped 5 bases and J dropped 2 bases, with 11 bases sitting between them. This CDR3 contains 14 residues. The CDR3 DNA reads as TGTGCCAGCAGCCTGAGGACTGTCACAGATACGCAGTATTTT. It yields the protein CASSLRTVTDTQYF.

This clonotype has only a few counts. The chain is built from TRBV19 and TRBJ1-4, with a possible D match to TRBD1 (6 bases). CDR1 and CDR2 from the germline V gene are LNHDA and SQIVND (reference sequence). V dropped 3 bases and J dropped 0 bases, with 14 bases sitting between them. This CDR3 contains 17 residues. CDR3 in amino acids: CASSMYGRGATNEKLFF. In nucleotides, the CDR3 is TGTGCCAGTAGTATGTACGGCAGGGGAGCAACTAATGAAAAACTGTTTTTT.

This clonotype was seen at least ten times. The rearrangement uses TRBV12-3 or TRBV12-4 and TRBJ2-1, with 8 bases identical to TRBD2. Trimming at V came to 8 bases and at J to 2 bases, leaving 11 bases not matched to a gene. This CDR3 region has 16 residues. The CDR3, as DNA: TGTGCCAGCCAGAGGGCGGGGGGCCCACCCTACAATGAGCAGTTCTTC. This codes for CASQRAGGPPYNEQFF.

The V gene is TRBV18, the J gene TRBJ1-3, with D perhaps TRBD1 (5 bases). This CDR3 is built from 15 residues. Germline CDR1 reads KGHSH; CDR2 reads LQKENI. The V end was cut by 1 base, the J end by 3 bases, with 10 bases between. The CDR3 region has the DNA TGTGCCAGCTCACCACTGGTGGGGGATGGAAACACCATATATTTT. It specifies CASSPLVGDGNTIYF.

This chain links TRBV12-3 or TRBV12-4 with TRBJ2-1, with D unresolved. V lost 6 bases and J lost 3, with 15 bases in between. The CDR3 has 15 amino acids. CDR3 region: CASRSDGDHYNEQFF. The CDR3 coding sequence is TGTGCCAGCAGGTCCGACGGAGACCACTACAATGAGCAGTTCTTC.

This clonotype has a handful of counts. The rearrangement uses TRBV5-1 and TRBJ2-3; 8 bases align to TRBD2. V was pared by 5 bases and J by 4 bases, with 18 bases of the junction left unmatched. The CDR3 sequence is 18 residues long. Germline CDR1 reads SGHRS; CDR2 reads YFSETQ. The CDR3 region has the DNA TGCGCCAGCAGGGACACGCGGGGGGAGGTCGTATGGTCAGATACGCAGTATTTT. This sequence encodes CASRDTRGEVVWSDTQYF.

As DNA, the CDR3 is TGTGCCAGCAGCCAACTTTTTAGTATACAGGGCTACACCTTC. This encodes CASSQLFSIQGYTF. This chain connects TRBV14 to TRBJ1-2; D is undetermined. V was pared by 2 bases and J by 8 bases, with 15 bases between. CDR1 and CDR2 (germline): SGHDN, FVKESK. CDR3 length: 14 residues.

The chain uses TRBV6-2 or TRBV6-3 and TRBJ2-3; 8 nucleotides align to TRBD2. Germline loops: CDR1 MNHEY, CDR2 SVGEGT. The CDR3 is 17 residues long. V gave up 5 bases and J gave up 1 base; unmatched junction bases: 11. The CDR3 reads CASSGAFRGGGTDTQYF. The CDR3 DNA reads as TGTGCCAGCAGTGGGGCTTTTCGGGGGGGGGGCACAGATACGCAGTATTTT.

In this sample, this clonotype turned up many times. The chain links TRBV2 to TRBJ2-5; 7 bases fit TRBD1. This CDR3 region has 15 residues. V was clipped by 7 bases and J by 5 bases; unmatched bases: 13. Per germline, CDR1 SNHLY and CDR2 FYNNEI. This chain's CDR3 is CASTGRTGRWETQYF. The CDR3 DNA reads TGTGCCAGCACTGGACGGACAGGCAGATGGGAGACCCAGTACTTC.

V usage is TRBV14 and J usage is TRBJ2-7, with 9 bases fitting TRBD1. CDR3 size: 14 residues. V trimming: 3 bases; J trimming: 4 bases; junction bases outside the gene matches: 4. Germline V gene sequence: CDR1 SGHDN, CDR2 FVKESK. CDR3 region: CASSHGTGNYEQYF. CDR3 DNA: TGTGCCAGCAGCCACGGGACAGGGAATTACGAGCAGTACTTC.

In this sample, this clonotype turned up many times. J is TRBJ1-2 and V is TRBV20-1, with D possibly being TRBD1 (6 bases). Per the germline V gene, CDR1 is DFQATT and CDR2 is SNEGSKA (reference sequence). The V and J ends lost 5 bases and 4 bases respectively, with 11 bases between them. The CDR3 length is 12 residues. The CDR3 DNA follows: TGCAGTGCTCCGCGGACAGTCTATGGCTACACCTTC. Translated, it gives CSAPRTVYGYTF.

V gene TRBV4-1 combines with J gene TRBJ1-4; the D is unclear. Germline CDR1 is MGHRA and CDR2 is YSYEKL. The CDR3 spans 15 residues. The V end was cut by 0 bases, the J end by 8 bases, with 13 bases between. CDR3 sequence reads: CASSQDTALREKLFF. The DNA of the CDR3 is TGCGCCAGCAGCCAAGATACGGCCCTAAGGGAAAAACTGTTTTTT.

In its sample, this clonotype was seen many times. The V call is TRBV12-3 or TRBV12-4, the J call TRBJ1-5; D remains ambiguous. CDR3 length: 14 amino acids. V was pared by 1 base and J by 7 bases, with 11 bases between. This CDR3 reads CASSLGTGRQPQHF. CDR3 nucleotide sequence: TGTGCCAGCAGTTTAGGGACGGGGAGGCAGCCCCAGCATTTT.

This clonotype was counted at least ten times. The chain joins TRBV12-3 or TRBV12-4 to TRBJ2-2, with unresolved D. V was trimmed by 6 bases and J by 2 bases, leaving 13 bases between them. The CDR3 loop spans 15 amino acids. The CDR3, as DNA: TGTGCCAGCAGCTACGACTCAACCAACACCGGGGAGCTGTTTTTT. Amino acids: CASSYDSTNTGELFF.